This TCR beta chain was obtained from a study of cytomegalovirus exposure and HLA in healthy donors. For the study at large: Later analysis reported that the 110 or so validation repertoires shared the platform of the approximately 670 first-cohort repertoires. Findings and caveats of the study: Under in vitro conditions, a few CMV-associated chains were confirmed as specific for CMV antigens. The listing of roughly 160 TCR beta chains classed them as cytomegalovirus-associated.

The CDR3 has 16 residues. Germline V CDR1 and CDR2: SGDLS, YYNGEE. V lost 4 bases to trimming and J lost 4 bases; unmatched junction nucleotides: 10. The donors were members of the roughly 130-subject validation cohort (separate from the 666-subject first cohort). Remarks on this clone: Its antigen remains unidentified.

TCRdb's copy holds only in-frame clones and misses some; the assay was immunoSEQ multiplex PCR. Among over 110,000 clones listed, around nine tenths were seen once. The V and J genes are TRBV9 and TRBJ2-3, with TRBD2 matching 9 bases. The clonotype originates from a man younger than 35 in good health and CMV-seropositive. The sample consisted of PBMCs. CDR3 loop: CASSLRSSGSADTQYF. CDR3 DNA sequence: TGTGCCAGCAGCCTCAGGAGTAGCGGGAGTGCAGATACGCAGTATTTT.